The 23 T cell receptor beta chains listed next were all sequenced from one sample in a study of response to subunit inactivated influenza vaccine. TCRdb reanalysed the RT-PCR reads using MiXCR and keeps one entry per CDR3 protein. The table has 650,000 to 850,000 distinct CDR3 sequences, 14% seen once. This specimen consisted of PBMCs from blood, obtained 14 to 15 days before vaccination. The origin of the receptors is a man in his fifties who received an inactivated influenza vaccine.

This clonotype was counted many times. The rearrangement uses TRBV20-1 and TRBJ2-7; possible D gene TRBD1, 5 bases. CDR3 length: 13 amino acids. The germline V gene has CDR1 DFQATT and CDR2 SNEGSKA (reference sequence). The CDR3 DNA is TGCAGCGATAAGACAGTGAGCTCCTACGAGCAGTACTTC. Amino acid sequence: CSDKTVSSYEQYF.

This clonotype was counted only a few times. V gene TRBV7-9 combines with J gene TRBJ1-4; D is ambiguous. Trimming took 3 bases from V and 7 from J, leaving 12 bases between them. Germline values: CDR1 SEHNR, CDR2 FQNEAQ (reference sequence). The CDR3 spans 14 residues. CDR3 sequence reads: CASSFRPITEKLFF. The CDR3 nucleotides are TGTGCCAGCAGCTTTAGGCCTATAACTGAAAAACTGTTTTTT.

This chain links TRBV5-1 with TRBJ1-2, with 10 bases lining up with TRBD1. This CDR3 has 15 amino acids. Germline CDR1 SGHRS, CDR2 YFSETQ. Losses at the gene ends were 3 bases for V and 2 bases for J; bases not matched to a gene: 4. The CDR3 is CASSSATGGNYGYTF. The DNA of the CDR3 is TGCGCCAGCAGCTCTGCGACAGGGGGCAACTATGGCTACACCTTC.

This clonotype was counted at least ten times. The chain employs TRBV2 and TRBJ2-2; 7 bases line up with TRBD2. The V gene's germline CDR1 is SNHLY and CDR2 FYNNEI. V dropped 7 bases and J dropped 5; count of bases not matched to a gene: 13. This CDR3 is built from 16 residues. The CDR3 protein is CASKKSASGPTGELFF. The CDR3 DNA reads TGTGCCAGCAAGAAATCGGCTAGCGGCCCAACCGGGGAGCTGTTTTTT.

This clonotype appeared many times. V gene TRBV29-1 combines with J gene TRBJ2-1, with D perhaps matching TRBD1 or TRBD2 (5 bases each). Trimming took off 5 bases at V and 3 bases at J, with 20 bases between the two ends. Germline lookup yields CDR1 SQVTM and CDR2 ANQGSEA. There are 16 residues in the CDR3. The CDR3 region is CSVPLSGGRIYNEQFF. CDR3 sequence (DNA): TGCAGCGTTCCCCTTTCTGGGGGTAGAATCTACAATGAGCAGTTCTTC.

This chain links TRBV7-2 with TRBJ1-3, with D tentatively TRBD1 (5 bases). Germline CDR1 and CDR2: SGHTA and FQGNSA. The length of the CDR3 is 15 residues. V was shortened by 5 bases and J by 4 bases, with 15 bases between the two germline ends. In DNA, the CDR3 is TGTGCCAGCAGCCGGGTAGGGGTGACGGGAAACACCATATATTTT. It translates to CASSRVGVTGNTIYF.

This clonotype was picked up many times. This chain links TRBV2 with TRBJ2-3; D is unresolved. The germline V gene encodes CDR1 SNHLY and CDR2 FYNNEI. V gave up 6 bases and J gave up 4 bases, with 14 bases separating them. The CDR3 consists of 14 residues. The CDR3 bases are TGTGCCAGCAGCCTTCTAGGAGTTGCAGATACGCAGTATTTT. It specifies CASSLLGVADTQYF.

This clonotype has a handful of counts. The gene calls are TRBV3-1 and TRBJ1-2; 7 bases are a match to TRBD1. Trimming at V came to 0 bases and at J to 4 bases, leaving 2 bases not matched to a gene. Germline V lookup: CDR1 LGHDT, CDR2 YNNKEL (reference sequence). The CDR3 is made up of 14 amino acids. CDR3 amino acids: CASSQEGQTYGYTF. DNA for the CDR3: TGTGCCAGCAGCCAAGAGGGACAGACCTATGGCTACACCTTC.

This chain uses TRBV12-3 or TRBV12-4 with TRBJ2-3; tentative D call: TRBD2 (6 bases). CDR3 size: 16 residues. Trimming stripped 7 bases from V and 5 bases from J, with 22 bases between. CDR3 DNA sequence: TGTGCCAGCAAGAGTGGCGCGGGGCCGATCCGAGATACGCAGTATTTT. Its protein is CASKSGAGPIRDTQYF.

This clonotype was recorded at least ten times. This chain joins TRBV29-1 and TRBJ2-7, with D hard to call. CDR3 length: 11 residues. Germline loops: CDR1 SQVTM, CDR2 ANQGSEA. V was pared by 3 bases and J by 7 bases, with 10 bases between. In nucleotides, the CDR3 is TGCAGCGTTGACACGTTAGGAGAGCAGTACTTC. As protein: CSVDTLGEQYF.

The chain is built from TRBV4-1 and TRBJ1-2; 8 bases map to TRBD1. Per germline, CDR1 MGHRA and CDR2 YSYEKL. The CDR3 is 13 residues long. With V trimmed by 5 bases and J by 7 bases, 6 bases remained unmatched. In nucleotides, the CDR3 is TGCGCCAGCAGCACGCAGGGGGCAGGTGGCTACACCTTC. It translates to CASSTQGAGGYTF.

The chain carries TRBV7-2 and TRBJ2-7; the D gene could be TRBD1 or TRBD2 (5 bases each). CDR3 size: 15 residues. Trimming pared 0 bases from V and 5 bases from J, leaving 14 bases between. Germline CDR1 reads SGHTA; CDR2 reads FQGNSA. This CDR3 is CASSLAAGSSHEQYF. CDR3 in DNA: TGTGCCAGCAGCTTAGCCGCAGGGAGCAGCCACGAGCAGTACTTC.

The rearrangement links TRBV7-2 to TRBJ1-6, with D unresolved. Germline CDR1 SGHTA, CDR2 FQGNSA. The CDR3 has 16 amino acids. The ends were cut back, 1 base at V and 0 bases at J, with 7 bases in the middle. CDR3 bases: TGTGCCAGCAGCTTAGTCGCCGGCTCCTATAATTCACCCCTCCACTTT. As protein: CASSLVAGSYNSPLHF.

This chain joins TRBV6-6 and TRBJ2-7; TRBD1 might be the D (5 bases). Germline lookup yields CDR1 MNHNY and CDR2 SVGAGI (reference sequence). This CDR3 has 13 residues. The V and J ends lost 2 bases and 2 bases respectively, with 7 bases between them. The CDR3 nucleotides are TGTGCCAGCAGTTACGACAGTACCTACGAGCAGTACTTC. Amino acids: CASSYDSTYEQYF.

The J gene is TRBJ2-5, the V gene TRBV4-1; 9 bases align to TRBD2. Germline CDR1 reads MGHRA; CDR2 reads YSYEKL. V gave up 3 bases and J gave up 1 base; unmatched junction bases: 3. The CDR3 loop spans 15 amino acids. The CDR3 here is CASSHRLAAQETQYF. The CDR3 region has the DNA TGCGCCAGCAGCCATCGACTAGCGGCCCAAGAGACCCAGTACTTC.

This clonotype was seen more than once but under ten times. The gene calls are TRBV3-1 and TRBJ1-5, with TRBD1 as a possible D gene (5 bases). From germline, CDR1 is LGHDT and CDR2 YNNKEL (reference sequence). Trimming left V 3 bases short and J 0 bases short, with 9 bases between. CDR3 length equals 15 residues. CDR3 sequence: CASSHGTASNQPQHF. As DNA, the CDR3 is TGTGCCAGCAGCCATGGGACGGCTAGCAATCAGCCCCAGCATTTT.

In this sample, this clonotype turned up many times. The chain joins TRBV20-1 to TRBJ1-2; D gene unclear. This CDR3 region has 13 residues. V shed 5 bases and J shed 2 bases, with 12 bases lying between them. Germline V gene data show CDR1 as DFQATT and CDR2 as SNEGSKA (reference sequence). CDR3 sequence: CSAQPQENYGYTF. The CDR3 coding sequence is TGCAGTGCTCAACCGCAGGAGAACTATGGCTACACCTTC.

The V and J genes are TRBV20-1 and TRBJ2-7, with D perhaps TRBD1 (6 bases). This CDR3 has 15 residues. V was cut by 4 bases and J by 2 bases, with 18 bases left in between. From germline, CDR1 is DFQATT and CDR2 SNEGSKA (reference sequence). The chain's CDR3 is CSATSRGRVAYEQYF. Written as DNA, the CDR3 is TGCAGTGCTACATCCAGGGGCAGGGTCGCCTACGAGCAGTACTTC.

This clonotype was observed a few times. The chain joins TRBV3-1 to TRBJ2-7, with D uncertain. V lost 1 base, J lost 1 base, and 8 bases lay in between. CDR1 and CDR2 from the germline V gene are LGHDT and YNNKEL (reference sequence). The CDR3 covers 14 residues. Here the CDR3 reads CASSQAARSYEQYF. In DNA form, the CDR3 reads TGTGCCAGCAGCCAAGCGGCACGGTCCTACGAGCAGTACTTC.

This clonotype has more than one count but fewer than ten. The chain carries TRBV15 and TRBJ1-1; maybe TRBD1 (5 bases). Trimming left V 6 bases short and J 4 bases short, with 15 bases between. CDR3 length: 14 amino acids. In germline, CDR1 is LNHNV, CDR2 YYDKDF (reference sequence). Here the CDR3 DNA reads TGTGCCACCAGAATAGGGGACCTCCTCACTGAAGCTTTCTTT. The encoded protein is CATRIGDLLTEAFF.

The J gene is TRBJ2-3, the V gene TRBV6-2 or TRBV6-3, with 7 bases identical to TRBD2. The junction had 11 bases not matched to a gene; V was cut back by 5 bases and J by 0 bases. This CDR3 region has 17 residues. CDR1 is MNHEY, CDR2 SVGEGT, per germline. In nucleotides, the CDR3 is TGTGCCAGCAGTGCGAGATTCCTAGCGGTTAGCACAGATACGCAGTATTTT. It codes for CASSARFLAVSTDTQYF.

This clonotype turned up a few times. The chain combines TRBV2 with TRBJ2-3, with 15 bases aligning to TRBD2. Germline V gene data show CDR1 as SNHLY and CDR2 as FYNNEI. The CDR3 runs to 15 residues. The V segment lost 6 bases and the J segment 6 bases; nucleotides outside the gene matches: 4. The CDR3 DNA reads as TGTGCCAGCAGGGGGACTAGCGGGGGGCCTGATACGCAGTATTTT. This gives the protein CASRGTSGGPDTQYF.

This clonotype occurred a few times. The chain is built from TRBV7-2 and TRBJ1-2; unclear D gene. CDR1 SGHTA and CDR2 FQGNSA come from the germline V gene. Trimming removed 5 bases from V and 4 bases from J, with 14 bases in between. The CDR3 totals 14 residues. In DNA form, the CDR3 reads TGTGCCAGCAGCCCCCGAGAGGGCTCCTATGGCTACACCTTC. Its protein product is CASSPREGSYGYTF.